Detailed here is one T cell receptor (beta chain). Trimming cost V 2 bases and J 7 bases, with 11 bases left between them. Germline V CDR1 and CDR2: ENHRY, SYGVKD. The CDR3 is made up of 13 amino acids. As processed by the authors: Reference gene primer amplification in the assay estimated nucleated cell counts. Libraries were prepared by immunoSEQ multiplex PCR; TCRdb keeps only in-frame clonotypes and omits some of them. V and J calls and clone size follow that table, whereas D and trimming were derived from the DNA. The sample holds some 210,000 clones, about 89% seen once. The data were taken from a study of blood T cell repertoires in COVID-19. For the study at large: T cells, B-cell-depleted T cells, or PBMCs provided the cDNA or gDNA that served as material.

The chain uses TRBV10-3 and TRBJ1-1; D gene unclear. Sample: peripheral blood. The clonotype was recovered from a woman in her forties with acute or convalescent COVID-19. This chain's CDR3 is CAISENPRFEAFF. The CDR3 DNA reads as TGTGCCATCAGTGAGAATCCCCGGTTTGAAGCTTTCTTT.